This TCR beta chain was retrieved from a study of blood T cell repertoires in COVID-19. Produced via immunoSEQ multiplex PCR; TCRdb's table is partial and in-frame only. The sample lists 200,000 to 250,000 clones, about nine tenths occurring once. From germline, CDR1 is MGHRA and CDR2 YSYEKL. CDR3 length: 14 residues. V lost 4 bases, J lost 4 bases, and 13 bases lay in between. This clone was counted between two and nine times. This TCR was recovered from a woman aged 40 to 55 with acute or convalescent COVID-19. Material for sequencing was peripheral blood. The gene calls are TRBV4-1 and TRBJ1-2; D is perhaps TRBD1 (6 bases). The CDR3 sequence is CASSPLLGAYGYTF. The DNA of the CDR3 is TGCGCCAGCAGCCCTCTCTTGGGGGCCTATGGCTACACCTTC.